This T cell receptor (beta chain) is drawn from a study of post-analysis software for immune sequencing data. General study results and limits: Elevated frequency relative to controls characterized several TRBV segments in patients, TRBV5-6, TRBV5-1 and TRBV20-1 among them.

A word on this clonotype: What it binds is unknown. At one of its ends the junction is not consistent with the germline gene, which may arise from a read error.

Unique-molecular-identifier-tagged TCR beta cDNA libraries were used. TCRdb analysed the PCR reads with MiXCR anew, one entry per CDR3 protein. The sample lists roughly 650,000 distinct CDR3 sequences, 59% seen once, with about 11% in the top ten. CDR1 DFQATT and CDR2 SNEGSKA come from the germline V gene (reference sequence). This CDR3 contains 12 residues. The chain combines TRBV20-1 with TRBJ2-1, with 9 nucleotides matching TRBD2. This clonotype originated in a girl aged 2 to 10 with multiple sclerosis. Input material: blood. This CDR3 reads CRARDRAGGAFF. DNA of the CDR3: TGCAGGGCTAGAGATAGGGCGGGAGGGGCGTTCTTC.